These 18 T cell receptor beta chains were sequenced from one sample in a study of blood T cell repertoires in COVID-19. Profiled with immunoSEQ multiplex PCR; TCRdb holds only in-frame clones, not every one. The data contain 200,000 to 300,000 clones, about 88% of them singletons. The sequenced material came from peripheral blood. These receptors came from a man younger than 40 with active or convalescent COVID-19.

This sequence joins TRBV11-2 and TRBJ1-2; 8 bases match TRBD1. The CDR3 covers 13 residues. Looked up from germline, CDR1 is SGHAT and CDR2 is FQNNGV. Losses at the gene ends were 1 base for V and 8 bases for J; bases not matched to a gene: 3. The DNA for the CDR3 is TGTGCCAGCAGCTTAGGACAGGGGAAAGGCTACACCTTC. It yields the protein CASSLGQGKGYTF. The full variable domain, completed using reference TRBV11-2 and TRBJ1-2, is EAGVAQSPRYKIIEKRQSVAFWCNPISGHATLYWYQQILGQGPKLLIQFQNNGVVDDSQLPKDRFSAERLKGVDSTLKIQPAKLEDSAVYLCASSLGQGKGYTFGSGTRLTVV.

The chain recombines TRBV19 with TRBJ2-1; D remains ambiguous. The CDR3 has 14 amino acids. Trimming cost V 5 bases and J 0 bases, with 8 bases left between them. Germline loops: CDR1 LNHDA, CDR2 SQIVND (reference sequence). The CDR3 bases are TGTGCCAGTAGTGAGGCTAGCTCCTACAATGAGCAGTTCTTC. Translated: CASSEASSYNEQFF.

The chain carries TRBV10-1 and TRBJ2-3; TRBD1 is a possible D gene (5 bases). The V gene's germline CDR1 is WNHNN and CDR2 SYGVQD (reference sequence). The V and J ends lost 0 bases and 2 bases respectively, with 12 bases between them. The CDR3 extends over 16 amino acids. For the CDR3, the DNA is TGCGCCAGCAGTGAGTCTCGGACAAGTCCCACAGATACGCAGTATTTT. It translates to CASSESRTSPTDTQYF.

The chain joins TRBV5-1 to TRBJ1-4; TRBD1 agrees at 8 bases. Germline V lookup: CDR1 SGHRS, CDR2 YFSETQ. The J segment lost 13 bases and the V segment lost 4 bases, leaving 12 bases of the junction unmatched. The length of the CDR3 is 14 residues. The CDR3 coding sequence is TGCGCCAGCAGCCCGTACAGGGGGAAAAAGCGACTGTTTTTT. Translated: CASSPYRGKKRLFF.

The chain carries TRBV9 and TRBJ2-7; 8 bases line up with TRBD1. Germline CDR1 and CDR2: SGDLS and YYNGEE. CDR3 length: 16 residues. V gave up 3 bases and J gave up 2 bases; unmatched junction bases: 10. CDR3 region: CASSANRGTLPYEQYF. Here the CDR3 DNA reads TGTGCCAGCAGCGCCAACAGGGGGACACTCCCCTACGAGCAGTACTTC.

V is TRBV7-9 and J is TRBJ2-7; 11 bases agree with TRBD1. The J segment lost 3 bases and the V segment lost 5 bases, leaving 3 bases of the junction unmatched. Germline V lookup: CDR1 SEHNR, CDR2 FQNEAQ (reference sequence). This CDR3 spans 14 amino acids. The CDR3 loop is CASSQGQGGYEQYF. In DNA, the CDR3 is TGTGCCAGCAGCCAGGGACAGGGGGGCTACGAGCAGTACTTC. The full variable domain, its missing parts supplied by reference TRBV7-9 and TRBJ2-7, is DTGVSQNPRHKITKRGQNVTFRCDPISEHNRLYWYRQTLGQGPEFLTYFQNEAQLEKSRLLSDRFSAERPKGSFSTLEIQRTEQGDSAMYLCASSQGQGGYEQYFGPGTRLTVT.

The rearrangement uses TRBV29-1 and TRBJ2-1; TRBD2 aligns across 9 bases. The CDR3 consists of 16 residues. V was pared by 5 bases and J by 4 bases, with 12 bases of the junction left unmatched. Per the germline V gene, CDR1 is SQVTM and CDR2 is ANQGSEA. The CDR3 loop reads CSVRAHSSGTYNEQFF. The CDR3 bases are TGCAGCGTTAGAGCTCATTCTAGCGGGACTTACAATGAGCAGTTCTTC.

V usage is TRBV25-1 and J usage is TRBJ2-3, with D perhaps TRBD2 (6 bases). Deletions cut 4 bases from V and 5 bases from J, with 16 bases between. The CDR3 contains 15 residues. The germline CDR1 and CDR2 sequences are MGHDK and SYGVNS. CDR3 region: CASSVSGPGGDTQYF. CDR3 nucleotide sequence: TGTGCCAGCAGTGTATCCGGCCCCGGGGGAGATACGCAGTATTTT.

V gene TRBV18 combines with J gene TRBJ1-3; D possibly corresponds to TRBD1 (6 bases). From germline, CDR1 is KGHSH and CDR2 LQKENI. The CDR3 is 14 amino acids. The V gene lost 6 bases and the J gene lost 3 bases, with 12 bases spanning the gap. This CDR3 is CASSPDSGGNTIYF. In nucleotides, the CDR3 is TGTGCCAGCTCCCCGGACAGCGGTGGAAACACCATATATTTT.

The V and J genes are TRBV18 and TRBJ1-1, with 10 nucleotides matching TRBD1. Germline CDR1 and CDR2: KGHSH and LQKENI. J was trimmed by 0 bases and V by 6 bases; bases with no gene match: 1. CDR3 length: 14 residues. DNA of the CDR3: TGTGCCAGCTCGACAGGGGGCGTGAACACTGAAGCTTTCTTT. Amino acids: CASSTGGVNTEAFF. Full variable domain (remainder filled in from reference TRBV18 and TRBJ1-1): NAGVMQNPRHLVRRRGQEARLRCSPMKGHSHVYWYRQLPEEGLKFMVYLQKENIIDESGMPKERFSAEFPKEGPSILRIQQVVRGDSAAYFCASSTGGVNTEAFFGQGTRLTVV.

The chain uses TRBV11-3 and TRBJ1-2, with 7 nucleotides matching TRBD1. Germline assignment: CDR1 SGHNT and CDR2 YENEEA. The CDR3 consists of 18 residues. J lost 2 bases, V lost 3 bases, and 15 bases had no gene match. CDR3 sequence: CASSFLRQERQGNYGYTF. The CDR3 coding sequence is TGTGCCAGCAGCTTCCTTCGCCAGGAGAGACAGGGCAACTATGGCTACACCTTC.

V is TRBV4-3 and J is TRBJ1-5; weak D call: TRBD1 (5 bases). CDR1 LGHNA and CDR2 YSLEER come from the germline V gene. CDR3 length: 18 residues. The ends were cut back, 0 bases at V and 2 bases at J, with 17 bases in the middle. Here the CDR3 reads CASSQEWGGRLGNQPQHF. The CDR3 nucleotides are TGCGCCAGCAGCCAAGAGTGGGGCGGGAGGTTAGGCAATCAGCCCCAGCATTTT.

CDR3 sequence reads: CASSRSRQGGSNQPQHF. The CDR3 coding sequence is TGTGCCAGCAGCCGTTCTCGACAGGGGGGAAGCAATCAGCCCCAGCATTTT. The rearrangement uses TRBV27 and TRBJ1-5; 9 bases align to TRBD1. Per germline, CDR1 MNHEY and CDR2 SMNVEV (reference sequence). Unmatched junction bases numbered 10, after V lost 6 bases and J lost 1 base. The CDR3 is 17 amino acids.

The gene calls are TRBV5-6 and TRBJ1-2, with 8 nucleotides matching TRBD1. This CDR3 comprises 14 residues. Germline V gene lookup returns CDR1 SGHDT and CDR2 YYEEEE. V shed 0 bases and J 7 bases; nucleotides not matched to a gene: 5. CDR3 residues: CASSLGTGRFGYTF. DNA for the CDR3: TGTGCCAGCAGCTTGGGGACAGGGCGGTTTGGCTACACCTTC.

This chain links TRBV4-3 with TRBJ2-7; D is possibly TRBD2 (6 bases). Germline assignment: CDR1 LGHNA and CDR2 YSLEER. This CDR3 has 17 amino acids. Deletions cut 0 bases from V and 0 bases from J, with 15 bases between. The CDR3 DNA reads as TGCGCCAGCAGCCAAGAGTACTTACGGGGGACCTCCTACGAGCAGTACTTC. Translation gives CASSQEYLRGTSYEQYF.

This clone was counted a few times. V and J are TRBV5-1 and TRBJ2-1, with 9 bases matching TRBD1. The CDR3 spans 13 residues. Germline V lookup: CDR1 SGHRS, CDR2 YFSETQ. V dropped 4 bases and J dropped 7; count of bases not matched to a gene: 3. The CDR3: CASSRTGENEQFF. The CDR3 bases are TGCGCCAGCAGCAGGACAGGGGAGAATGAGCAGTTCTTC.

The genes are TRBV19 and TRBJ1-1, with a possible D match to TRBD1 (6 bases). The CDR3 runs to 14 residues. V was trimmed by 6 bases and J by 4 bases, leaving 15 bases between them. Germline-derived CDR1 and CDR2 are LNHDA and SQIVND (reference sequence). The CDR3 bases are TGTGCCAGTAGCCCCCGGGGGGCGGGCACTGAAGCTTTCTTT. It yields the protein CASSPRGAGTEAFF.

As DNA, the CDR3 is TGTGCCAGCGTAGCGAGCGGGGTGTACAATGAGCAGTTCTTC. The encoded protein is CASVASGVYNEQFF. V usage is TRBV6-5 and J usage is TRBJ2-1; 7 bases fit TRBD2. The germline V gene encodes CDR1 MNHEY and CDR2 SVGAGI. Unmatched junction bases numbered 8, after V lost 8 bases and J lost 4 bases. The CDR3 runs 14 residues.